Listed below are T cell receptor beta chains from one sample, sequenced in a study of cytomegalovirus exposure and HLA in healthy donors. Here immunoSEQ multiplex PCR was the method, and the copy in TCRdb shows in-frame clones only, minus some. Among about 160,000 clones listed, 60% to 85% were seen once. Sequenced material: PBMCs. These receptors were collected from a woman between 45 and 65 years old in good health and CMV-seropositive. Each CDR3 is given with its conserved first and last residue. D genes are given only for firm matches. A row's size may be missing; if present it is once, few, many or a size class.

CDR3aa: CAISDDRDSDTQYF; CDR3nt: TGTGCCATCAGTGACGACAGGGATAGTGATACGCAGTATTTT; j_gene: TRBJ2-3; v_gene: TRBV10-3; abundance: few; d_gene: TRBD1
CDR3aa: CASSSSPGTKVNNEQFF; CDR3nt: TGTGCCAGCAGCTCCTCCCCCGGGACTAAGGTTAACAATGAGCAGTTCTTC; j_gene: TRBJ2-1; v_gene: TRBV7-2; abundance: NA; d_gene: TRBD2
CDR3aa: CASSYGGQGSSYEQYF; CDR3nt: TGTGCCAGCAGTTACGGGGGACAGGGCAGCTCCTACGAGCAGTACTTC; j_gene: TRBJ2-7; v_gene: TRBV6-5; abundance: few; d_gene: TRBD1
CDR3aa: CASSLVAGGRSDTQYF; CDR3nt: TGTGCCAGCAGCTTGGTAGCGGGGGGTCGTTCAGATACGCAGTATTTT; j_gene: TRBJ2-3; v_gene: TRBV5-4; abundance: NA; d_gene: TRBD2
CDR3aa: CASSYRQDSYNEQFF; CDR3nt: TGTGCCAGCAGTTATAGACAGGACTCCTACAATGAGCAGTTCTTC; j_gene: TRBJ2-1; v_gene: TRBV6-5; abundance: NA; d_gene: NA
CDR3aa: CASSPSGGEFTGELFF; CDR3nt: TGTGCCAGCAGCCCCAGCGGGGGTGAGTTCACCGGGGAGCTGTTTTTT; j_gene: TRBJ2-2; v_gene: TRBV7-3; abundance: NA; d_gene: TRBD2
CDR3aa: CASSLEQDKGAFF; CDR3nt: TGTGCCAGCAGCTTGGAGCAGGACAAGGGAGCTTTCTTT; j_gene: TRBJ1-1; v_gene: TRBV5-6; abundance: NA; d_gene: NA
CDR3aa: CARSGTSFSYEQFF; CDR3nt: TGTGCCCGTTCAGGGACTAGCTTCTCCTATGAGCAGTTCTTC; j_gene: TRBJ2-1; v_gene: TRBV27; abundance: NA; d_gene: TRBD2
CDR3aa: CASSVAGAGYSTDTQYF; CDR3nt: TGTGCCAGCAGTGTAGCGGGCGCTGGGTATAGCACAGATACGCAGTATTTT; j_gene: TRBJ2-3; v_gene: TRBV2; abundance: NA; d_gene: TRBD2
CDR3aa: CASSVPTLTGNYGYTF; CDR3nt: TGTGCCAGCAGCGTACCGACTCTGACTGGTAACTATGGCTACACCTTC; j_gene: TRBJ1-2; v_gene: TRBV9; abundance: few; d_gene: NA
CDR3aa: CASSATGGALSYNEQFF; CDR3nt: TGTGCCAGCAGCGCGACAGGGGGCGCGCTTTCCTACAATGAGCAGTTCTTC; j_gene: TRBJ2-1; v_gene: TRBV7-2; abundance: NA; d_gene: TRBD1
CDR3aa: CASSSGGVPNYGYTF; CDR3nt: TGTGCCAGCAGCTCCGGAGGCGTTCCTAACTATGGCTACACCTTC; j_gene: TRBJ1-2; v_gene: TRBV6-5; abundance: NA; d_gene: NA
CDR3aa: CASSSLAGYSYEQYF; CDR3nt: TGCGCCAGCAGCTCATTAGCGGGGTACTCCTACGAGCAGTACTTC; j_gene: TRBJ2-7; v_gene: TRBV5-1; abundance: once; d_gene: TRBD2
CDR3aa: CASSLVASGLTTDTQYF; CDR3nt: TGTGCCAGCAGCTTAGTGGCTAGCGGGCTCACCACAGATACGCAGTATTTT; j_gene: TRBJ2-3; v_gene: TRBV7-2; abundance: NA; d_gene: TRBD2
CDR3aa: CASSPIGTGNGNTGELFF; CDR3nt: TGTGCCAGCAGCCCTATAGGGACAGGGAACGGGAACACCGGGGAGCTGTTTTTT; j_gene: TRBJ2-2; v_gene: TRBV4-2; abundance: NA; d_gene: TRBD1
CDR3aa: CASSEGFSAGGREKLFF; CDR3nt: TGTGCCAGCAGTGAAGGGTTCTCGGCAGGGGGCAGGGAAAAACTGTTTTTT; j_gene: TRBJ1-4; v_gene: TRBV2; abundance: NA; d_gene: TRBD1
CDR3aa: CASSPTDGTGNTIYF; CDR3nt: TGTGCCAGCTCACCGACGGACGGGACTGGAAACACCATATATTTT; j_gene: TRBJ1-3; v_gene: TRBV18; abundance: once; d_gene: NA
CDR3aa: CASSIPPGQDTQYF; CDR3nt: TGTGCCAGTAGTATCCCCCCAGGGCAAGATACGCAGTATTTT; j_gene: TRBJ2-3; v_gene: TRBV19; abundance: once; d_gene: NA
CDR3aa: CASSRGTGTYNEQFF; CDR3nt: TGTGCCAGCAGCCGCGGGACAGGAACCTACAATGAGCAGTTCTTC; j_gene: TRBJ2-1; v_gene: TRBV5-4; abundance: NA; d_gene: TRBD1
CDR3aa: CASSLGWPAGQLLQETRYF; CDR3nt: TGCGCCAGCAGCTTGGGGTGGCCGGCGGGACAGCTACTTCAAGAGACCCGGTACTTC; j_gene: TRBJ2-5; v_gene: TRBV5-1; abundance: NA; d_gene: NA
CDR3aa: CASSQPGLEETQYF; CDR3nt: TGCGCCAGCAGCCAACCAGGACTAGAGGAGACCCAGTACTTC; j_gene: TRBJ2-5; v_gene: TRBV5-1; abundance: once; d_gene: TRBD2
CDR3aa: CASSLGGRSPPPLHF; CDR3nt: TGTGCCAGCAGCTTGGGGGGGAGGAGTCCTCCACCCCTCCACTTT; j_gene: TRBJ1-6; v_gene: TRBV5-6; abundance: NA; d_gene: NA
CDR3aa: CASSLGGTGELFF; CDR3nt: TGTGCCAGCAGCTTGGGCGGAACCGGGGAGCTGTTTTTT; j_gene: TRBJ2-2; v_gene: TRBV5-4; abundance: few; d_gene: NA
CDR3aa: CASSPGTSGGEYNEQFF; CDR3nt: TGCGCCAGCAGCCCCGGGACTAGCGGGGGAGAGTACAATGAGCAGTTCTTC; j_gene: TRBJ2-1; v_gene: TRBV5-1; abundance: few; d_gene: TRBD2
CDR3aa: CASSEAGLAREQYF; CDR3nt: TGTGCCAGCAGTGAAGCGGGACTAGCCCGAGAGCAGTACTTC; j_gene: TRBJ2-7; v_gene: TRBV6-1; abundance: NA; d_gene: TRBD2
CDR3aa: CAISELDRGETQYF; CDR3nt: TGTGCCATCAGTGAATTGGACAGGGGAGAGACCCAGTACTTC; j_gene: TRBJ2-5; v_gene: TRBV10-3; abundance: NA; d_gene: TRBD1
CDR3aa: CASSLAGTVQETQYF; CDR3nt: TGCGCCAGCAGCTTAGCTGGGACAGTTCAAGAGACCCAGTACTTC; j_gene: TRBJ2-5; v_gene: TRBV5-1; abundance: NA; d_gene: TRBD1
CDR3aa: CARSSQLNPGELFF; CDR3nt: TGTGCCCGCAGTTCACAGCTGAACCCCGGGGAGCTGTTTTTT; j_gene: TRBJ2-2; v_gene: TRBV13; abundance: NA; d_gene: NA
CDR3aa: CASSVQVVTTGELFF; CDR3nt: TGTGCCAGCAGCGTACAGGTTGTCACCACCGGGGAGCTGTTTTTT; j_gene: TRBJ2-2; v_gene: TRBV9; abundance: few; d_gene: NA
CDR3aa: CASSDRGHTEAFF; CDR3nt: TGTGCCAGCTCGGACAGGGGGCACACTGAAGCTTTCTTT; j_gene: TRBJ1-1; v_gene: TRBV2; abundance: few; d_gene: TRBD1
CDR3aa: CASSLGGHEKLFF; CDR3nt: TGTGCCAGCAGCTTAGGGGGCCATGAAAAACTGTTTTTT; j_gene: TRBJ1-4; v_gene: TRBV5-4; abundance: few; d_gene: TRBD1
CDR3aa: CASSLGAKGTDTQYF; CDR3nt: TGCGCCAGCAGCTTGGGTGCTAAAGGCACAGATACGCAGTATTTT; j_gene: TRBJ2-3; v_gene: TRBV5-1; abundance: few; d_gene: NA
CDR3aa: CASGLGTGERGNTEAFF; CDR3nt: TGTGCTAGTGGTTTGGGGACAGGGGAAAGGGGAAACACTGAAGCTTTCTTT; j_gene: TRBJ1-1; v_gene: TRBV12-5; abundance: NA; d_gene: TRBD1
CDR3aa: CASSFLAGGPGDTQYF; CDR3nt: TGTGCCAGCAGTTTTCTGGCGGGGGGGCCGGGAGATACGCAGTATTTT; j_gene: TRBJ2-3; v_gene: TRBV28; abundance: NA; d_gene: TRBD2